This T cell receptor (beta chain) is from a study of a mutant IDH1 vaccine in newly diagnosed glioma (dated by TCRdb to the early 2020s). About the study as a whole: Patients received eight vaccinations in weeks 1, 3, 5, 7, 11, 15, 19 and 23, corresponding to visits V03 through V10. Vaccination was initiated 4-6 weeks after radiotherapy alone, or concurrently with temozolomide cycles in the chemotherapy-containing groups. The approximately 32 treated patients were 62.5% male and roughly 40% female, with a mean age of approximately 40 years. Before enrollment, patients had received standard therapy of radiotherapy alone, temozolomide alone, or radiochemotherapy with temozolomide; most received the combination. Peripheral blood was drawn at six visits: V03 (baseline), V05, V07, V10, V12 and V13. Longitudinal TCRB deep sequencing was performed for about two dozen treated patients wherever samples were available for exploratory analyses. What the study reported, not specific to this receptor: Across multiple MHC alleles, vaccine-induced immune responses were seen in around 93% of patients. It was noted by the authors that analyses of patient blood samples could not be reproduced owing to sample limitations. No apparent relationship was observed between pseudoprogression and alterations in the top peripheral T cell clonotypes detected by TCRB sequencing. Availability determined which PBMC samples were chosen for TCRB deep sequencing.

Library preparation used the immunoSEQ multiplex PCR assay. Rearranged TCR beta chain sequences were amplified with the hsTCRB Kit following the manufacturer's protocol. Sequencing of TCRB libraries was carried out on an Illumina MiSeq. The paper's data handling went like this. The kit vendor's proprietary platform handled demultiplexing, trimming and gene mapping. Imported from immuneACCESS, the table was reduced by TCRdb to in-frame sequences with V and J called. These copies leave out some clones; in studies compared against another copy, an unresolved V gene accounts for under half, and the cause of the remainder is not known. V, J and clone size reflect that table, while D and trimming were determined from the DNA. Within this sample are around 24,000 clones, with around 80% of them counted one time only. The top ten clones comprise roughly 8% of the sample. The time point tag for this specimen amounts to: week 11, during vaccination. Each vaccine dose was 300 ug of a 20-mer mutant IDH1 peptide in Montanide, given subcutaneously with topical imiquimod. The donors had newly diagnosed IDH1-mutant astrocytomas of WHO grade 3 or 4 that showed loss of nuclear ATRX. The samples were drawn from NOA16, a multicentre, single-arm, open-label phase I trial in Germany that tested a mutant IDH1 peptide vaccine in humans for the first time. Genomic DNA for TCRB sequencing was extracted from EDTA blood using the DNeasy Blood and Tissue Kit.

In this sample, this clone turned up a few times. No cognate antigen has been identified for it. No base quality information exists; no much larger clone differs at one position. According to the germline V gene, CDR1 reads SGHVS and CDR2 reads FQNEAQ. The cysteine opens and the phenylalanine closes a CDR3 of 14 amino acids. Only the CDR3 DNA is retained, 42 bases long and in frame from the first base. At the junction V is shortened by 2 bases and J by 2 bases, with 10 bases in between. This sequence originates from a man aged 35 to 55 with glioma. The chain is assembled from TRBV7-8 and TRBJ2-7; the D call is possibly TRBD1 or TRBD2, each sharing 6 bases. Sample: PBMCs, taken from a glioma patient whose treatment included an IDH1 peptide vaccine. The sequenced DNA is TGTGCCAGCAGCTTACGGGGGCCGACCTACGAGCAGTACTTC. It specifies CASSLRGPTYEQYF.